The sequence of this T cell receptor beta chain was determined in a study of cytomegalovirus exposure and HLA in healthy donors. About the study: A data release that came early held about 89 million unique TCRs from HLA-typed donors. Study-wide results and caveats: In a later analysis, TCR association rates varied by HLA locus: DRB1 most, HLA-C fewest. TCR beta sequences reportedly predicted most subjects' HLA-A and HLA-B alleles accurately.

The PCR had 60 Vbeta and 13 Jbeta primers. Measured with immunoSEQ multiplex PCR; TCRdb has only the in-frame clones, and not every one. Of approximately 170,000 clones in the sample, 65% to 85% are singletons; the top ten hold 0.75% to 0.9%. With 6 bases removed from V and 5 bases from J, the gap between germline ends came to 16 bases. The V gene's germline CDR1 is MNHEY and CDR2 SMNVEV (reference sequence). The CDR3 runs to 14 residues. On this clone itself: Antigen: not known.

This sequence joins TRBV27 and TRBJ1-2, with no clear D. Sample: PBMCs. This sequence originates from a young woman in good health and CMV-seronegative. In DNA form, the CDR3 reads TGTGCCAGCAGATCACAGTCCGGAGGGTATGGCTACACCTTC. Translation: CASRSQSGGYGYTF.